Below, 22 T cell receptor beta chains from the same sample are listed, as sequenced in a study of beta chain features in type 1 diabetes. The investigators reverse transcribed all of the isolated RNA, so they sequenced expressed TCRB transcripts. Some clones are missing from TCRdb's copy, which holds only in-frame ones; the method was immunoSEQ multiplex PCR. The sample has around 300,000 clones; 8% are singletons. Sequencing used central memory CD4+ T cells from blood. The receptors derive from a woman younger than 30 in good health.

This clone was detected a few times. The CDR3 bases are TGTGCCAGCAGCGAAGGACTAGCGGTATACAATGAGCAGTTCTTC. Protein product: CASSEGLAVYNEQFF. V and J are TRBV9 and TRBJ2-1, with 10 bases lining up with TRBD2. CDR1 SGDLS and CDR2 YYNGEE come from the germline V gene. The CDR3 sequence is 15 residues long. The trim removed 3 bases at V and 4 bases at J, leaving 4 bases unmatched.

The table lists this clone with a few counts. The chain employs TRBV19 and TRBJ1-5; 8 nucleotides align to TRBD1. Germline V gene lookup returns CDR1 LNHDA and CDR2 SQIVND (reference sequence). The length of the CDR3 is 16 residues. The ends lost 11 bases at V and 3 bases at J; junction bases unmatched: 15. CDR3 amino acids: CASKQDREVYNQPQHF. CDR3 DNA sequence: TGTGCCTCTAAGCAGGACAGGGAAGTTTACAATCAGCCCCAGCATTTT.

This clone was seen ten or more times. This chain joins TRBV27 and TRBJ2-7, with D possibly TRBD2 on 7 matching bases. Germline CDR1 reads MNHEY; CDR2 reads SMNVEV (reference sequence). V lost 6 bases to trimming and J lost 3 bases, with 18 bases between them. CDR3 size: 15 residues. The CDR3 bases are TGTGCCAGCAGAAGGGGAGGGAAGGGGGTCTACGAGCAGTACTTC. This gives the protein CASRRGGKGVYEQYF.

This sequence joins TRBV11-3 and TRBJ2-5, with TRBD1 matching over 8 bases. The trim removed 5 bases at V and 4 bases at J, leaving 3 bases unmatched. CDR3 length: 13 residues. From germline, CDR1 is SGHNT and CDR2 YENEEA. The CDR3 region has the DNA TGTGCCAGCAGCCCTGACAGGGGAGAGACCCAGTACTTC. Its translation is CASSPDRGETQYF.

This chain joins TRBV18 and TRBJ2-5; no reliable D call. The CDR3 sequence is 15 residues long. V gave up 4 bases and J gave up 5 bases, with 17 bases separating them. Germline CDR1 KGHSH, CDR2 LQKENI. As DNA, the CDR3 is TGTGCCAGCTCACTTGCGCGGACCTGGCGGGAGACCCAGTACTTC. Protein product: CASSLARTWRETQYF. Full variable domain (remainder filled in from reference TRBV18 and TRBJ2-5): NAGVMQNPRHLVRRRGQEARLRCSPMKGHSHVYWYRQLPEEGLKFMVYLQKENIIDESGMPKERFSAEFPKEGPSILRIQQVVRGDSAAYFCASSLARTWRETQYFGPGTRLLVL.

The CDR3 is CSVPRGDEQFF. Written as DNA, the CDR3 is TGCAGCGTTCCAAGGGGGGATGAGCAGTTCTTC. The rearrangement links TRBV29-1 to TRBJ2-1; possibly TRBD1 or TRBD2 for D (6 bases each). V lost 5 bases and J lost 8, with 10 bases in between. The CDR3 contains 11 residues. The germline CDR1 and CDR2 sequences are SQVTM and ANQGSEA.

In this sample, this clone turned up a few times. V gene TRBV11-1 combines with J gene TRBJ2-2; D unresolved. Per germline, CDR1 SGHAT and CDR2 FQDESV (reference sequence). The V and J ends lost 4 bases and 5 bases respectively, with 5 bases between them. CDR3 length: 12 residues. The CDR3 here is CASSSPTGELFF. The DNA for the CDR3 is TGTGCCAGCAGCTCCCCGACCGGGGAGCTGTTTTTT.

The sample holds a few counts of this clone. The rearrangement uses TRBV27 and TRBJ2-1; D ambiguous. This CDR3 region has 12 residues. The V end lost 4 bases, the J end lost 15 bases, and 16 bases lay between the germline ends. The V gene's germline CDR1 is MNHEY and CDR2 SMNVEV (reference sequence). In nucleotides, the CDR3 is TGTGCCAGCAGTTATTCTTCCCGGGCTGTGTTCTTC. Translation gives CASSYSSRAVFF.

This clone came up many times. This rearrangement joins TRBV5-1 to TRBJ2-7, with 9 bases identical to TRBD2. CDR1 is SGHRS and CDR2 is YFSETQ in the germline V gene. Trimming removed 5 bases from V and 2 bases from J; junction bases left unmatched: 8. CDR3 length: 15 amino acids. CDR3 amino acids: CASRLTSGDTYEQYF. The CDR3 region has the DNA TGCGCCAGCAGGTTGACTAGCGGAGACACCTACGAGCAGTACTTC. Full variable domain (outside the CDR3, taken from reference TRBV5-1 and TRBJ2-7): KAGVTQTPRYLIKTRGQQVTLSCSPISGHRSVSWYQQTPGQGLQFLFEYFSETQRNKGNFPGRFSGRQFSNSRSEMNVSTLELGDSALYLCASRLTSGDTYEQYFGPGTRLTVT.

The chain links TRBV2 to TRBJ1-1; D is undetermined. Germline CDR1 reads SNHLY; CDR2 reads FYNNEI. The CDR3 consists of 11 residues. The germline V and J ends were trimmed by 6 bases and 5 bases, with 7 bases remaining between them. The CDR3 nucleotides are TGTGCCAGCAGGGACTCGACTGAAGCTTTCTTT. It encodes CASRDSTEAFF. Complete variable domain (other parts from reference TRBV2 and TRBJ1-1): EPEVTQTPSHQVTQMGQEVILRCVPISNHLYFYWYRQILGQKVEFLVSFYNNEISEKSEIFDDQFSVERPDGSNFTLKIRSTKLEDSAMYFCASRDSTEAFFGQGTRLTVV.

This clone was recorded at least ten times. CDR3 in amino acids: CAWTKKGSPGQGSDTQYF. The CDR3 bases are TGTGCCTGGACCAAAAAGGGGTCGCCGGGACAGGGCTCAGATACGCAGTATTTT. The chain joins TRBV30 to TRBJ2-3; the match to TRBD1 covers 9 bases. CDR3 length: 18 amino acids. Germline V gene lookup returns CDR1 GTSNPN and CDR2 SVGIG (reference sequence). V was clipped by 4 bases and J by 4 bases; unmatched bases: 18.

V gene TRBV15 combines with J gene TRBJ2-7; D possibly uses TRBD1 or TRBD2 (5 bases each). V gave up 4 bases and J gave up 6 bases, with 22 bases separating them. Germline V gene sequence: CDR1 LNHNV, CDR2 YYDKDF (reference sequence). CDR3 size: 16 residues. The CDR3 bases are TGTGCCACCAGCACCGACTTGGGACGGACCCTACGCGAGCAGTACTTC. This encodes CATSTDLGRTLREQYF. The full variable domain, completed using reference TRBV15 and TRBJ2-7, is DAMVIQNPRYQVTQFGKPVTLSCSQTLNHNVMYWYQQKSSQAPKLLFHYYDKDFNNEADTPDNFQSRRPNTSFCFLDIRSPGLGDTAMYLCATSTDLGRTLREQYFGPGTRLTVT.

This sequence joins TRBV4-1 and TRBJ2-5, with 9 bases identical to TRBD1. Germline V gene lookup returns CDR1 MGHRA and CDR2 YSYEKL. The CDR3 length is 16 residues. Trimming took 1 base from V and 2 from J; bases not matched to a gene: 5. The CDR3 nucleotides are TGCGCCAGCAGCCAAGCATGGACAGGGGTGCAAGAGACCCAGTACTTC. Residues: CASSQAWTGVQETQYF.

This clone was picked up a small number of times. This specimen includes other DNA sequences encoding the same CDR3. The genes are TRBV7-3 and TRBJ2-6; 7 bases align to TRBD1. V lost 4 bases to trimming and J lost 0 bases; unmatched junction nucleotides: 3. Germline values: CDR1 SGHTA, CDR2 FQGTGA. The CDR3 spans 16 residues. DNA of the CDR3: TGTGCCAGCAGCTCCCAGGGGGTCTCTGGGGCCAACGTCCTGACTTTC. Amino acid sequence: CASSSQGVSGANVLTF.

This clone was counted at least ten times. The genes are TRBV9 and TRBJ2-7; weak D call: TRBD2 (5 bases). Per germline, CDR1 SGDLS and CDR2 YYNGEE. The CDR3 totals 15 residues. Trimming cost V 0 bases and J 1 base, with 11 bases left between them. CDR3 DNA: TGTGCCAGCAGCGTAGGCGGGTCCTCTTCCTACGAGCAGTACTTC. It translates to CASSVGGSSSYEQYF.

The V and J genes are TRBV15 and TRBJ1-1; D is unclear. Germline V gene sequence: CDR1 LNHNV, CDR2 YYDKDF (reference sequence). The CDR3 loop spans 15 amino acids. V lost 0 bases, J lost 4 bases, and 12 bases lay in between. This CDR3 reads CATSRDNSAVTEAFF. The CDR3 DNA is TGTGCCACCAGCAGAGATAACTCTGCGGTCACTGAAGCTTTCTTT.

V and J are TRBV2 and TRBJ2-3; D gene ambiguous. Between the trimmed V and J ends, which lost 4 bases and 2 bases, there was a span of 7 bases. The CDR3 is made up of 13 amino acids. Germline V gene lookup returns CDR1 SNHLY and CDR2 FYNNEI. CDR3 residues: CASSALYTDTQYF. The DNA for the CDR3 is TGTGCCAGCAGTGCCCTCTACACAGATACGCAGTATTTT.

This clone was observed a few times. The chain has TRBV19 and TRBJ1-3; D ambiguous. V gave up 3 bases and J gave up 2 bases, with 14 bases separating them. CDR1 is LNHDA and CDR2 is SQIVND in the germline V gene (reference sequence). The length of the CDR3 is 16 residues. The CDR3 DNA reads as TGTGCCAGTAGTATGGATCGTGGGGTCACTGGAAACACCATATATTTT. It translates to CASSMDRGVTGNTIYF.

A remark on this clone: The sample holds other DNA sequences that translate to the same CDR3. The J gene is TRBJ2-7, the V gene TRBV30; D gene unclear. The germline V and J ends were trimmed by 1 base and 3 bases, with 7 bases remaining between them. The CDR3 extends over 12 amino acids. CDR1 is GTSNPN, CDR2 SVGIG, per germline (reference sequence). CDR3 in DNA: TGTGCCTGGAGTGGGGGAAGCTACGAGCAGTACTTC. The encoded protein is CAWSGGSYEQYF.

CDR3 region: CASSAPLAGVTDTQYF. CDR3 nucleotides: TGTGCCAGCAGCGCCCCCCTAGCGGGGGTCACAGATACGCAGTATTTT. The chain couples TRBV7-9 to TRBJ2-3; 10 bases agree with TRBD2. The germline V gene encodes CDR1 SEHNR and CDR2 FQNEAQ (reference sequence). The CDR3 loop spans 16 amino acids. V lost 5 bases, J lost 2 bases, and 7 bases stayed unmatched.

The chain combines TRBV28 with TRBJ2-3; 8 bases are a match to TRBD2. Germline CDR1 is MDHEN and CDR2 is SYDVKM. Unmatched junction bases numbered 9, after V lost 2 bases and J lost 2 bases. This CDR3 is built from 17 residues. The CDR3 DNA reads as TGTGCCAGCAGTTTAGTCCCTGGGCGGGGGGTCACAGATACGCAGTATTTT. Protein product: CASSLVPGRGVTDTQYF.

This rearrangement joins TRBV6-5 to TRBJ1-2; no reliable D call. There are 12 residues in the CDR3. V lost 6 bases to trimming and J lost 3 bases, with 8 bases between them. Germline CDR1 and CDR2: MNHEY and SVGAGI. The CDR3 nucleotides are TGTGCCAGCAGCGATCCGTACTATGGCTACACCTTC. Translating it yields CASSDPYYGYTF.